These 24 T cell receptor beta chains were all obtained from the same sample, sequenced in a study of blood T cell repertoires in COVID-19. Only in-frame clones appear in the TCRdb table, and some are missing; sequencing was by immunoSEQ multiplex PCR. The profile shows approximately 230,000 clones, around four fifths of them singletons. Specimen: peripheral blood. The receptors come from a woman between 40 and 55 years old with active or convalescent COVID-19.

This clone was seen a few times. The chain recombines TRBV7-6 with TRBJ2-2; 8 bases map to TRBD1. The ends lost 4 bases at V and 4 bases at J; junction bases unmatched: 14. Looked up from germline, CDR1 is SGHVS and CDR2 is FNYEAQ. CDR3 size: 18 residues. CDR3 region: CASSSPRQGARGTGELFF. The CDR3 DNA sequence: TGTGCCAGCAGCTCCCCTCGCCAGGGGGCGCGTGGCACCGGGGAGCTGTTTTTT.

The V and J genes are TRBV9 and TRBJ2-1, with TRBD1 identical over 7 bases. CDR3 size: 17 residues. Germline values: CDR1 SGDLS, CDR2 YYNGEE. Unmatched junction bases numbered 8, after V lost 2 bases and J lost 0 bases. This CDR3 is CASSVKGQPSSYNEQFF. The CDR3 DNA reads TGTGCCAGCAGCGTCAAGGGACAGCCGAGCTCCTACAATGAGCAGTTCTTC.

The chain uses TRBV11-3 and TRBJ1-1; D not certain. Trimming took off 3 bases at V and 1 base at J, with 3 bases between the two ends. This CDR3 is built from 12 residues. Germline CDR1 reads SGHNT; CDR2 reads YENEEA. The chain's CDR3 is CASSFRNTEAFF. The CDR3 DNA sequence: TGTGCCAGCAGCTTCAGGAACACTGAAGCTTTCTTT.

The chain carries TRBV5-6 and TRBJ2-3; D is possibly TRBD2 (6 bases). The CDR3 totals 15 residues. Per the germline V gene, CDR1 is SGHDT and CDR2 is YYEEEE. V lost 3 bases, J lost 5 bases, and 16 bases lay in between. CDR3 in amino acids: CASSSWGGVLDTQYF. Here the CDR3 DNA reads TGTGCCAGCAGCTCATGGGGCGGGGTTCTAGATACGCAGTATTTT.

This chain links TRBV5-1 with TRBJ1-1; tentatively, D is TRBD1 (6 bases). V lost 2 bases to trimming and J lost 2 bases, with 16 bases between them. Germline V gene sequence: CDR1 SGHRS, CDR2 YFSETQ. The CDR3 is 16 amino acids. The CDR3 sequence: CASSFNARTVNTEAFF. The DNA of the CDR3 is TGCGCCAGCAGCTTTAATGCCCGGACAGTAAACACTGAAGCTTTCTTT.

The J gene is TRBJ1-1, the V gene TRBV5-1, with D hard to call. Germline CDR1 is SGHRS and CDR2 is YFSETQ. V lost 4 bases to trimming and J lost 0 bases, with 7 bases between them. CDR3 length: 13 residues. The CDR3 coding sequence is TGCGCCAGCAGCGAGCAGGTGAACACTGAAGCTTTCTTT. Amino acids: CASSEQVNTEAFF.

This rearrangement joins TRBV21-1 to TRBJ2-7; the D segment call TRBD2 is taken from the table without a DNA check. TRBV21-1 is a recognized pseudogene. CDR3 length equals 12 residues. In DNA, the CDR3 is TGTGCCAGCGTGGATTCCCTCCTAGGTCGGTACGTC. Protein: CASVDSLLGRYV.

The V and J genes are TRBV12-3 or TRBV12-4 and TRBJ2-5, with D hard to call. CDR3 size: 12 residues. V lost 1 base and J 5 bases, leaving 5 bases between the germline ends. The CDR3 nucleotides are TGTGCCAGCAGTTTAGTGCGCGAGACCCAGTACTTC. Its translation: CASSLVRETQYF.

This chain links TRBV9 with TRBJ1-2, with TRBD1 as a possible D gene (6 bases). CDR3 size: 15 residues. Trimming stripped 2 bases from V and 6 bases from J, with 17 bases between. The germline V gene has CDR1 SGDLS and CDR2 YYNGEE. The CDR3 nucleotides read TGTGCCAGCAGCGTTGGGGACACCTTGCGGGATGGCTACACCTTC. Its translation is CASSVGDTLRDGYTF.

V gene TRBV3-1 (or the pseudogene TRBV3-2) combines with J gene TRBJ2-2, with D maybe TRBD2 (7 bases). The CDR3 has 15 residues. V was shortened by 3 bases and J by 4 bases, with 12 bases between the two germline ends. Germline V gene sequence: CDR1 LGHDT, CDR2 YNNKEL (reference sequence). CDR3 region: CASSQGGARTGELFF. The CDR3 nucleotides are TGTGCCAGCAGCCAGGGGGGGGCTCGCACCGGGGAGCTGTTTTTT.

V is TRBV7-3 and J is TRBJ2-1; TRBD2 aligns across 13 bases. Germline loops: CDR1 SGHTA, CDR2 FQGTGA. The CDR3 sequence is 18 residues long. The V and J ends lost 4 bases and 0 bases, in that order; junction bases with no gene match: 6. The CDR3 loop is CASSSMRTSGSSYNEQFF. DNA of the CDR3: TGTGCCAGCAGCTCAATGCGGACTAGCGGGAGCTCCTACAATGAGCAGTTCTTC.

In this sample, this clone turned up a few times. The chain has TRBV19 and TRBJ1-5, with unresolved D. This CDR3 region has 13 residues. CDR1 is LNHDA, CDR2 SQIVND, per germline (reference sequence). Trimming removed 3 bases from V and 7 bases from J, with 10 bases in between. CDR3 region: CASSMGGGQPQHF. The CDR3 DNA reads as TGTGCCAGTAGTATGGGAGGAGGACAGCCCCAGCATTTT.

The chain couples TRBV6-6 to TRBJ2-5; TRBD2 matches 10 bases. The CDR3 is made up of 14 amino acids. The germline gives CDR1 MNHNY, CDR2 SVGAGI (reference sequence). The V gene end was trimmed by 9 bases and the J gene end by 5 bases; junction bases not matched to a gene: 9. For the CDR3, the DNA is TGTGCCAGTGGGAGCGGGGGGGCTTTCGAGACCCAGTACTTC. This translates into CASGSGGAFETQYF.

The CDR3 coding sequence is TGTGCCAGCAGTTCCACCGGACTAGCCAAGCAGTTCTTC. Its translation: CASSSTGLAKQFF. The V call is TRBV2, the J call TRBJ2-1, with 8 nucleotides matching TRBD2. The V segment lost 5 bases and the J segment 11 bases; nucleotides outside the gene matches: 8. The CDR3 is 13 amino acids. The germline V gene encodes CDR1 SNHLY and CDR2 FYNNEI.

This clone has a single count. The V call is TRBV28, the J call TRBJ1-4, with a weak D call TRBD1 (6 bases). Germline V CDR1 and CDR2: MDHEN, SYDVKM. The CDR3 is 19 residues long. The V end was cut by 5 bases, the J end by 3 bases, with 25 bases between. CDR3 nucleotides: TGTGCCAGCAGTATCTCCGGGACAATAAAAGATGAGGCTAATGAAAAACTGTTTTTT. Amino acids: CASSISGTIKDEANEKLFF.

The J gene is TRBJ1-1, the V gene TRBV2; TRBD1 agrees at 10 bases. CDR1 is SNHLY, CDR2 FYNNEI, per germline. The trim removed 8 bases at V and 3 bases at J, leaving 12 bases unmatched. The CDR3 runs 16 residues. CDR3: CASGRQGARVDTEAFF. CDR3 coding DNA: TGTGCCAGCGGACGACAGGGGGCGCGGGTGGACACTGAAGCTTTCTTT.

The chain uses TRBV5-1 and TRBJ1-1; 8 positions agree with TRBD1. V shed 3 bases and J 3 bases; nucleotides not matched to a gene: 10. This CDR3 has 16 amino acids. Germline V gene data show CDR1 as SGHRS and CDR2 as YFSETQ. The CDR3 here is CASSSAGGARDTEAFF. CDR3 sequence (DNA): TGCGCCAGCAGCTCAGCAGGGGGCGCAAGGGACACTGAAGCTTTCTTT.

The chain couples TRBV18 to TRBJ2-1; 8 bases agree with TRBD1. V trimming: 2 bases; J trimming: 8 bases; junction bases outside the gene matches: 11. The CDR3 length is 16 residues. Per the germline V gene, CDR1 is KGHSH and CDR2 is LQKENI. This CDR3 reads CASSPSVGQELDEQFF. The CDR3, as DNA: TGTGCCAGCTCACCAAGTGTGGGACAGGAGCTCGATGAGCAGTTCTTC.

The rearrangement joins TRBV6-5 to TRBJ2-1; a possible D gene is TRBD1 (5 bases). The germline V gene has CDR1 MNHEY and CDR2 SVGAGI. The V end lost 4 bases, the J end lost 6 bases, and 10 bases lay between the germline ends. This CDR3 comprises 13 residues. CDR3 sequence: CASSFQGGNEQFF. CDR3 in DNA: TGTGCCAGCAGTTTCCAGGGTGGCAATGAGCAGTTCTTC.

This clone was seen a single time. The chain combines TRBV2 with TRBJ1-4; D gene uncertain. Trimming pared 5 bases from V and 5 bases from J, leaving 12 bases between. CDR1 is SNHLY and CDR2 is FYNNEI in the germline V gene. The CDR3 runs 14 residues. The CDR3 is CASSQNGNNEKLFF. The CDR3 DNA sequence: TGTGCCAGCAGTCAGAACGGGAACAATGAAAAACTGTTTTTT. Based on the CDR3 plus reference TRBV2 and TRBJ1-4, the full variable domain is EPEVTQTPSHQVTQMGQEVILRCVPISNHLYFYWYRQILGQKVEFLVSFYNNEISEKSEIFDDQFSVERPDGSNFTLKIRSTKLEDSAMYFCASSQNGNNEKLFFGSGTQLSVL.

This chain uses TRBV6-1 with TRBJ1-6, with 7 bases identical to TRBD1. This CDR3 comprises 16 residues. The germline CDR1 and CDR2 sequences are MNHNS and SASEGT. V trimming: 2 bases; J trimming: 2 bases; junction bases outside the gene matches: 3. CDR3 nucleotide sequence: TGTGCCAGCAGTGAACGGGACAGCGCCTATAATTCACCCCTCCACTTT. Amino acids: CASSERDSAYNSPLHF.

The genes are TRBV2 and TRBJ1-6; D is possibly TRBD1 (5 bases). The V end lost 6 bases, the J end lost 6 bases, and 12 bases lay between the germline ends. Germline lookup yields CDR1 SNHLY and CDR2 FYNNEI. The CDR3 length is 14 residues. The CDR3 loop reads CASSLDTTNSPLHF. The DNA of the CDR3 is TGTGCCAGCAGCCTGGACACCACTAATTCACCCCTCCACTTT.

The count of this clone is one. This chain joins TRBV23-1 and TRBJ1-5; 11 bases line up with TRBD1. TRBV23-1 is an open reading frame whose function is uncertain. This CDR3 spans 19 amino acids. The V segment lost 6 bases and the J segment 0 bases; nucleotides outside the gene matches: 13. The CDR3 loop is CASRLPPGQGEYSNQPQHF. Here the CDR3 DNA reads TGCGCCAGCAGGCTCCCCCCGGGACAGGGGGAGTATAGCAATCAGCCCCAGCATTTT.

The chain employs TRBV19 and TRBJ1-2; D uncertain. The CDR3 runs to 16 residues. CDR1 is LNHDA and CDR2 is SQIVND in the germline V gene (reference sequence). The V end lost 5 bases, the J end lost 0 bases, and 16 bases lay between the germline ends. The CDR3 DNA reads TGTGCCAGTAGTCCAATTTTGGCGGGAGCTAACTATGGCTACACCTTC. It codes for CASSPILAGANYGYTF.